This is a list of T cell receptor beta chains from one sample in a study of control samples from healthy donors and cancer patients. TCRdb's table, derived via immunoSEQ multiplex PCR, lists solely in-frame clones and lacks some. Altogether 90,000 to 110,000 clones are present, roughly 90% being singletons, with the ten largest covering 17%. The sequencing input was blood. The receptors here all came from a woman in her 50s in good health. Each CDR3 is given with its conserved first and last residue. Fields, in order: J gene, D gene, clone size, V gene, CDR3 protein, CDR3 DNA. The D gene is left open where the match is weak. Expanded clones are given a class, and other clones once, few, many or no size at all.

TRBJ1-2 TRBD1 many TRBV10-1 CAIEPGQGLCGYTF TGCGCCATCGAGCCGGGACAGGGGTTGTGTGGCTACACCTTC
TRBJ1-2 . . TRBV7-9 CASSLQGSGYGYTF TGTGCCAGCAGCTTACAGGGGTCCGGGTATGGCTACACCTTC
TRBJ2-1 TRBD2 . TRBV5-1 CASNQWGLAGPLDNEQFF TGCGCCAGCAACCAGTGGGGACTAGCGGGACCGTTAGACAATGAGCAGTTCTTC
TRBJ2-1 . . TRBV21-1 CARRSLAGYNEQFF TGTGCCAGGAGATCTCTAGCGGGGTACAATGAGCAGTTCTTC
TRBJ2-5 . . TRBV19 CASSIIGGLETQYF TGTGCCAGTAGTATCATAGGGGGTTTAGAGACCCAGTACTTC
TRBJ1-4 . . TRBV6-5 CASTIGGREKLFF TGTGCCAGCACTATCGGGGGGAGGGAAAAACTGTTTTTT
TRBJ1-1 . . TRBV7-9 CASSGIRDTNTEAFF TGTGCCAGCAGTGGTATTAGGGACACGAACACTGAAGCTTTCTTT
TRBJ1-2 TRBD1 . TRBV5-6 CASSLGGQDYGYTF TGTGCCAGCAGCTTAGGTGGACAGGACTATGGCTACACCTTC
TRBJ2-1 . . TRBV9 CASSVGVGGEQFF TGTGCCAGCAGCGTGGGGGTGGGTGGTGAGCAGTTCTTC
TRBJ1-1 . . TRBV7-9 CASSTGGTEAFF TGTGCCAGCAGCACGGGGGGGACTGAAGCTTTCTTT
TRBJ1-5 . . TRBV6-2/TRBV6-3 CASSWGQDNQPQHF TGTGCCAGCAGTTGGGGCCAGGACAATCAGCCCCAGCATTTT
TRBJ2-1 . . TRBV7-2 CASSLGRVGFF TGTGCCAGCAGCTTAGGAAGAGTGGGATTCTTC
TRBJ2-1 . . TRBV7-2 CASSWVFSGAYNEQFF TGTGCCAGCAGCTGGGTATTTTCCGGGGCCTACAATGAGCAGTTCTTC
TRBJ1-6 . . TRBV10-3 CAISDQRTGYNSPLHF TGTGCCATCAGTGACCAACGGACGGGATATAATTCACCCCTCCACTTT
TRBJ2-3 . once TRBV7-8 CASRPEWAGLTDTQYF TGTGCCAGCAGGCCCGAGTGGGCGGGATTGACAGATACGCAGTATTTT
TRBJ2-1 . . TRBV9 CASSVGSEQFF TGTGCCAGCAGCGTAGGGAGTGAGCAGTTCTTC
TRBJ1-1 . . TRBV18 CASSPQGGTEAFF TGTGCCAGCTCGCCACAAGGGGGCACTGAAGCTTTCTTT
TRBJ2-7 TRBD1 . TRBV18 CASSPAGQGNYEQYF TGTGCCAGCTCACCAGCGGGACAGGGGAACTACGAGCAGTACTTC
TRBJ1-6 . . TRBV7-9 CASSFFGRGDNSPLHF TGTGCCAGCAGCTTTTTCGGACGGGGAGATAATTCACCCCTCCACTTT
TRBJ2-1 . . TRBV24-1 CATSDSSGPLDEQFF TGTGCCACCAGTGATTCCAGCGGTCCCCTTGATGAGCAGTTCTTC
TRBJ2-1 . . TRBV9 CASRSPGGEQFF TGTGCCAGCAGGAGCCCTGGGGGTGAGCAGTTCTTC
TRBJ2-1 TRBD1 . TRBV11-3 CASSPPDRNEQFF TGTGCCAGCAGCCCCCCGGACAGGAATGAGCAGTTCTTC
TRBJ2-4 . . TRBV21-1 CASSTRQNIQYF TGTGCCAGCAGCACGCGACAAAACATTCAGTACTTC
TRBJ1-5 TRBD1 . TRBV19 CASSHITGAAQPQHF TGTGCCAGTAGTCATATCACAGGGGCCGCCCAGCCCCAGCATTTT
TRBJ2-5 . few TRBV27 CASSPRGRQETQYF TGTGCCAGCAGCCCTAGGGGGAGGCAAGAGACCCAGTACTTC
TRBJ2-5 TRBD2 . TRBV7-2 CASRAPTSGGPTGTQYF TGTGCCAGCCGCGCTCCGACTAGCGGGGGGCCCACTGGAACCCAGTACTTC